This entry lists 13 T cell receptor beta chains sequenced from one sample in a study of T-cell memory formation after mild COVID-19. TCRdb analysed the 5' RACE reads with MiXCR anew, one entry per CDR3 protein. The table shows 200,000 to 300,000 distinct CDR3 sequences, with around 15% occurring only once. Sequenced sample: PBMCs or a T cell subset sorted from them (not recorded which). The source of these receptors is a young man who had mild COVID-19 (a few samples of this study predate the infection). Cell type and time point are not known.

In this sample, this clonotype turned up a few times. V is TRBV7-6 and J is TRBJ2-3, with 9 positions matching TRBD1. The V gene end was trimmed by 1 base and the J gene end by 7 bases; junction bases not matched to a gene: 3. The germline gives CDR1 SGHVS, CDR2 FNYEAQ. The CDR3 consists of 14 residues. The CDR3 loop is CASSLGTGVNTQYF. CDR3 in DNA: TGTGCCAGCAGCTTAGGGACAGGGGTAAATACGCAGTATTTT.

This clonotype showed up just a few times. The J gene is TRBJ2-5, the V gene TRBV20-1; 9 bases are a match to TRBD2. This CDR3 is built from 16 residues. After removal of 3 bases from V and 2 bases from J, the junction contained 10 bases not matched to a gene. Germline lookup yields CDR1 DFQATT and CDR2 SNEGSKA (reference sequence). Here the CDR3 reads CSASDVASGKQETQYF. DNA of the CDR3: TGCAGTGCTAGTGATGTGGCTAGCGGGAAACAAGAGACCCAGTACTTC.

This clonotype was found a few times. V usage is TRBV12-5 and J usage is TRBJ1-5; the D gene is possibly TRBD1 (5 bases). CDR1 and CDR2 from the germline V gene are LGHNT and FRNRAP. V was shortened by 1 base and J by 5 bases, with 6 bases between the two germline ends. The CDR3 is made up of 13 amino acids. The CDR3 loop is CASGLEGYQPQHF. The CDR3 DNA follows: TGTGCTAGTGGTTTGGAGGGGTATCAGCCCCAGCATTTT.

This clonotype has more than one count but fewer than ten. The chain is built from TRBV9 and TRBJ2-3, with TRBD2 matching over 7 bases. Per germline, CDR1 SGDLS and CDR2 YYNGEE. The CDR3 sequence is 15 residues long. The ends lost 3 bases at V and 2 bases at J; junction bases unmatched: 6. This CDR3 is CASSETGGVTDTQYF. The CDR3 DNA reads TGTGCCAGCAGCGAGACGGGGGGAGTCACAGATACGCAGTATTTT.

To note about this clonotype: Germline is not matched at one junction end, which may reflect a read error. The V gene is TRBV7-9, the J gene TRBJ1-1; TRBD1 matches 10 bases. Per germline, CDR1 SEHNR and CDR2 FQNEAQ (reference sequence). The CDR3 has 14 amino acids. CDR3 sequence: CASSLVTGGPKAFF. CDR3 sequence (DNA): TGTGCAAGCAGCTTAGTGACAGGGGGCCCTAAAGCTTTCTTT. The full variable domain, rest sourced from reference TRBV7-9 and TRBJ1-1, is DTGVSQNPRHKITKRGQNVTFRCDPISEHNRLYWYRQTLGQGPEFLTYFQNEAQLEKSRLLSDRFSAERPKGSFSTLEIQRTEQGDSAMYLCASSLVTGGPKAFFGQGTRLTVV.

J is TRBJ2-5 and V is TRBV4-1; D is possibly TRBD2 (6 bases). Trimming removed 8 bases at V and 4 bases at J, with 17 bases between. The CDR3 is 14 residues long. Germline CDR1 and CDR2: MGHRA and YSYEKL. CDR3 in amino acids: CASGGTPVLETQYF. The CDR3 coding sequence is TGCGCCAGCGGCGGGACTCCCGTTTTAGAGACCCAGTACTTC.

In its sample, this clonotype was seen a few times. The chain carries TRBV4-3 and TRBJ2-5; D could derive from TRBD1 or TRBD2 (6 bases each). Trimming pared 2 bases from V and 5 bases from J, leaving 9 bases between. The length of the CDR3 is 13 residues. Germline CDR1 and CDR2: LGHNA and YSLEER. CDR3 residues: CASSQLGGETQYF. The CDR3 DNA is TGCGCCAGCAGCCAACTAGGGGGGGAGACCCAGTACTTC.

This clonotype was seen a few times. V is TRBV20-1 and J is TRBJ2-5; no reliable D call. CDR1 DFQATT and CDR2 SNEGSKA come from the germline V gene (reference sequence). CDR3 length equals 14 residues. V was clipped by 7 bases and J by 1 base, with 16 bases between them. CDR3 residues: CSVLSGGFQETQYF. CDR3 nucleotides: TGCAGTGTGCTCTCCGGCGGATTCCAAGAGACCCAGTACTTC.

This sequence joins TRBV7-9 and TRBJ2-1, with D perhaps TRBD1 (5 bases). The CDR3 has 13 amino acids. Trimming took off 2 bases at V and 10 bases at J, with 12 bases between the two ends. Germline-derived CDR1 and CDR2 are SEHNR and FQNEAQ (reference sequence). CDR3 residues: CASSLTQDTEQFF. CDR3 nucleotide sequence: TGTGCCAGCAGCTTAACGCAGGACACCGAGCAGTTCTTC.

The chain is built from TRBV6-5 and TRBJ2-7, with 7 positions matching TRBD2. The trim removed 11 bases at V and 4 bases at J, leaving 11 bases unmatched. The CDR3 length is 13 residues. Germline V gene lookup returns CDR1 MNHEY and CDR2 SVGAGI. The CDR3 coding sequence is TGTGCCGCTTCCCCGGGACTACGGTACGAGCAGTACTTC. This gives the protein CAASPGLRYEQYF.

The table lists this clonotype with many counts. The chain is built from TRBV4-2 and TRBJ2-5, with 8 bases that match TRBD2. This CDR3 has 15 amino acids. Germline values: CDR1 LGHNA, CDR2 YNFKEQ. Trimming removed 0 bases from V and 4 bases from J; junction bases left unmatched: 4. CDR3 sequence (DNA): TGTGCCAGCAGCCAAGATTACGGGGGGGCAGAGACCCAGTACTTC. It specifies CASSQDYGGAETQYF.

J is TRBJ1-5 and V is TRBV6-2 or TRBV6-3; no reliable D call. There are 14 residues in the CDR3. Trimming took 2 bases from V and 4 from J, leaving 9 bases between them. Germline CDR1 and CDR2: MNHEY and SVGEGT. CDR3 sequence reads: CASSYQNTNQPQHF. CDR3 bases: TGTGCCAGCAGTTACCAGAATACTAATCAGCCCCAGCATTTT.

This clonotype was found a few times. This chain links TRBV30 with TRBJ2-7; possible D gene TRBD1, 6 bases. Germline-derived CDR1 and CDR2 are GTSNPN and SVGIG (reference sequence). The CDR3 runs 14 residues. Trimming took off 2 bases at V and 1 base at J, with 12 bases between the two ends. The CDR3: CAWSRGGTSYEQYF. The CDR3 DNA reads TGTGCCTGGAGTCGAGGGGGAACATCCTACGAGCAGTACTTC. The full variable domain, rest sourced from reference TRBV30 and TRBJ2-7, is SQTIHQWPATLVQPVGSPLSLECTVEGTSNPNLYWYRQAAGRGLQLLFYSVGIGQISSEVPQNLSASRPQDRQFILSSKKLLLSDSGFYLCAWSRGGTSYEQYFGPGTRLTVT.